The entry that follows covers one T cell receptor (beta chain) sequence. This clone has just a few counts. Its antigen target is currently unknown. Qualities for individual bases were not recorded, and no much larger clone is one base off. For sequencing of the TCRbeta CDR3 region, genomic DNA was extracted from the sorted cells. The immunoSEQ Assay was used to sequence the TCRbeta CDR3 regions. The clones in this table, taken by TCRdb from immuneACCESS, are in-frame only. Not every clone is retained; where verified, under half of the shortfall comes from an unresolved V gene, and the cause of the rest is unknown. Present in this sample are about 47,000 clones, 80% to 90% of which were seen just once. Together, the top ten hold about 1.5% of the sample. The data were taken from a study of OX40 agonist ivuxolimab in advanced cancers. Study-wide context: Ivuxolimab was an agonistic, fully human IgG2 monoclonal antibody directed against OX40 (CD134), a costimulatory receptor. Intravenous ivuxolimab was administered to patients every 2 weeks at six dose levels: 0.01, 0.1, 0.3, 1.5, 3 and 10 mg/kg. Of the roughly 51 patients in dose escalation, 19 had hepatocellular carcinoma, some 15 had melanoma, 9 had renal cell carcinoma and 9 had head and neck cancer. A male proportion of roughly 85% and a mean age of 60 years, ranging from roughly 23 to 85, were recorded for the dose-escalation cohort. Prior anti-PD-1, anti-PD-L1 or anti-CTLA-4 therapy was permitted, and checkpoint inhibitors had been received by around 39% of dose-escalation patients. Partial responses occurred in three dose-escalation patients: two with cutaneous melanoma and one with hepatocellular carcinoma. Peripheral TCRbeta sequencing aimed to test whether ivuxolimab altered TCR sequence diversity and caused clonal T-cell expansion. The monotherapy dose-escalation portion (N of about 50 patients) of the phase I ivuxolimab trial is reported in the paper. Overall study outcomes, separate from this receptor: Low levels of normalized T-cell clonal expansion were also seen in some patients who did not respond. Clonal expansion of both CD4+ and CD8+ blood T cells was observed from baseline to week 6 at doses 0.1 to 3.0 mg/kg. Antigen specificity was not determined for the clonally expanded peripheral T cells. After ivuxolimab, more expanded clones were found on average in CD8+ T cells than in CD4+ T cells. In partial responders in the 0.1-3.0 mg/kg groups, normalized peripheral clonal expansion was found to be among the lowest, especially among CD8+ T cells.

The trial excluded patients who had a history of autoimmune disease or who were on systemic immunosuppression. Peripheral blood for TCR sequencing was drawn from every dose cohort at baseline, at cycle 4 day 1 and at cycle 7 day 1. The samples were drawn from a first-in-human, open-label, multicenter phase I dose-escalation trial of ivuxolimab. Adults with locally advanced or metastatic melanoma, renal cell, hepatocellular, or head and neck squamous cell carcinoma were enrolled in the trial. Before TCR sequencing, CD4+ T cells and CD8+ T cells from peripheral blood were sorted into separate populations. CDR3 length: 14 amino acids, cysteine to phenylalanine. The read is trimmed to its CDR3 DNA, 42 bases read in frame from base 1. Sequences LNHDA (CDR1) and SQIVND (CDR2) are obtained from the germline V gene (reference sequence). The junction shows trimming of 4 bases on V and 3 bases on J, plus 12 bases between the germline ends.

Recombination linked TRBV19 to TRBJ1-2, with a tentative D gene TRBD1 over 6 matching bases. The sequences come from CD4+ or CD8+ T cells sorted from blood, collected in a trial of the OX40 agonist ivuxolimab. The TCR sequence derives from an adult with an advanced solid tumor such as melanoma, head and neck, liver or kidney cancer. The bases are TGTGCCAGTAGTACAGGGGTAGGAGACTATGGCTACACCTTC. Its protein reads: CASSTGVGDYGYTF.